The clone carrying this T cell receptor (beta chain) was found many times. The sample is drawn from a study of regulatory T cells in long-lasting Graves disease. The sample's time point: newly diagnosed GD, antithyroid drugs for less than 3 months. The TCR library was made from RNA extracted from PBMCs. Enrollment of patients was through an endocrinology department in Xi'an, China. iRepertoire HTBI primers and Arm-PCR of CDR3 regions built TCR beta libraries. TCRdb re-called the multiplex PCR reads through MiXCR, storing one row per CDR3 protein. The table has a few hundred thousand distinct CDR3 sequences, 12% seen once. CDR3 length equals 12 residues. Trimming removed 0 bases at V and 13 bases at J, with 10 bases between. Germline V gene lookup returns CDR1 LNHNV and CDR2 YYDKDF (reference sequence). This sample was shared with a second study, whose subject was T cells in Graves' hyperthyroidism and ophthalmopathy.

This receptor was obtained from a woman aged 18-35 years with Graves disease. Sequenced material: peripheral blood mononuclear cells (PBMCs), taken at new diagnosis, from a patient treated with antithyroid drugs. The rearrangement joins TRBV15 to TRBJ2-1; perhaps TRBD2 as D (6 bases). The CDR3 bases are TGTGCCACCAGCAGAGATCGAGGACTACAGTTCTTC. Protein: CATSRDRGLQFF.